The sequence of this TCR beta chain was determined in a study of T cells in Graves' hyperthyroidism and ophthalmopathy. Using RNA transcripts as the source, TCR beta CDR3 regions were amplified. First-round RT-PCR targeting the TCR CDR3 was performed with the HTBI primer set. A single record per CDR3 protein comes from TCRdb applying MiXCR to the multiplex PCR reads. Of about 24,000 distinct CDR3 sequences in the sample, around 47% are singletons; the top ten hold approximately 25%. Patients were aged 18 to 65, had disease duration under 2 months, and had newly diagnosed hyperthyroidism. Trimming shortened V by 3 bases and J by 6 bases, and 21 bases separated the two germline ends. The CDR3 totals 17 residues. Germline assignment: CDR1 MRHNA and CDR2 SNTAGT.

The sequencing input was blood. The sequence came from a woman aged 40 to 50 with Graves' hyperthyroidism that later progressed to Graves' ophthalmopathy. The chain recombines TRBV6-4 with TRBJ1-5; a possible D gene is TRBD1 (6 bases). The DNA of the CDR3 is TGTGCCAGCAGTGAGGGGGACGCCGGGGGCGAAGTTCAGCCCCAGCATTTT. This gives the protein CASSEGDAGGEVQPQHF.